The source of this T cell receptor beta chain is a study of cytomegalovirus exposure and HLA in healthy donors (TCRdb year 2017). Notes on the research overall: An earlier analysis of 587 of the donors reported roughly 270 Gb of sequence data and around 120 million unique TCR beta sequences from roughly 180 million T cells. An early release covering some 640 HLA-typed donors comprised approximately 290 gigabases of sequencing data and roughly 86 million unique TCR sequences. Of the approximately 400 genotyped donors, over 70% fell in the genetic ancestry cluster associated with self-reported Caucasian donors. The study aimed to test whether cataloging public T cell receptors could reveal signatures of past pathogen exposure. The study used immunosequencing to profile the T cell repertoires of approximately 640 subjects and linked those repertoires to cytomegalovirus serostatus. A separate validation cohort of roughly 130 different subjects was used in addition to the 666-subject first cohort. To predict cytomegalovirus infection status, the study combined high-throughput TCR immunosequencing, statistical association of individual TCRs with disease status, and machine learning. To study patterns of TCR occurrence, a later analysis re-analyzed previously published TCR beta repertoires from 666 donors and added high-resolution HLA genotyping. Rather than using new phenotypic data, the later analysis identified candidate immune exposures from TCR beta sequences and from how often those sequences occurred across donors. In an earlier analysis of more than 550 of the donors, high-throughput TCR beta sequencing was used to judge whether each TCR beta V gene segment behaved as functional or pseudogenic. Alongside the repertoire data, information on donor age, sex, ethnicity and CMV serostatus was compiled. A later genetic analysis took genome-wide SNP genotypes for about 55% of the roughly 700 donors and used that subset as a discovery cohort. All discovery cohort repertoires had been generated using a single sequencing platform. HLA typing covered class I and class II loci at four-digit resolution. Typing coverage differed by locus: A, B, C, DRB1 and DQB1 were typed in roughly 629-630 donors, DQA1 in 500 to 550, DPA1 in around 600, and DPB1 in just under 480. A handful of DR-DQ haplotypes were handled as single units for association and clustering because linkage in the cohort was strong. On average, about 200,000 unique TCR beta nucleotide sequences were sequenced per donor among fewer than 500 genotyped donors of the cohort, with 15% to 20% of those sequences being non-productive.

The cohort was made up of roughly 670 healthy bone marrow donors. Cohort members were all nominally healthy when sampled, although unrecorded immune exposures were likely present. The donor was CMV seronegative and belonged to the group of around 400 seronegative cohort members. Each donor provided a peripheral blood sample, and peripheral blood mononuclear cells were used for TCR beta sequencing. The Qiagen DNeasy Blood Extraction Kit was used to extract genomic DNA from the blood cell samples. Receptor libraries were prepared by the immunoSEQ multiplex PCR assay. For the multiplex PCR, a mixture combining 60 forward primers for TCR Vbeta segments and 13 reverse primers for TCR Jbeta segments was used. A multiplex PCR assay on genomic DNA amplified the CDR3 region of rearranged TCR beta genes. The Illumina HiSeq System was used to sequence the amplified TCR beta libraries as 87-base-pair reads. On the authors' methods: Across the 666 repertoires, a later analysis counted tens of millions of unique TCR beta chains, 9.5 million to 12 million of which were shared by at least two donors. To remove PCR and sequencing errors, raw reads were error-corrected and collapsed into unique sequences using a nearest-neighbor algorithm that merged closely related sequences. V, D and J gene segments were assigned by aligning CDR3 sequences to IMGT reference sequences. Each retained sequence needed at least a six-nucleotide match to both a V gene segment and a J gene segment. Rearrangements were called productive when the CDR3 lacked stop codons and stayed in frame with V and J; all others were non-productive. CDR3 was defined according to IMGT convention as the region running from the second conserved V-encoded cysteine to the conserved J-encoded phenylalanine. Sequences without an unambiguous match to a single V gene segment were excluded from the earlier analysis of several hundred of the donors. An earlier analysis of a few hundred of the donors called V segments functional above 56.7% productive rearrangements and segregating when the between-donor standard deviation exceeded 5%. A statistical classification framework was built to diagnose cytomegalovirus status from the catalog of TCR beta chain sequences. V and J gene assignment, in a later analysis, came from comparing TCR nucleotide sequences with IMGT/GENE-DB human TR gene sequences. A later analysis assigned CDR3 sequences and most-parsimonious VDJ recombination scenarios with the TCRdist pipeline. In a later analysis, every TCR beta chain was defined by the combination of its CDR3 amino acid sequence and its V-gene family, and reads without a unique V-gene family were dropped. To address suspected cross-contamination and a sequencing artifact, a later analysis removed under 600 highly shared, low-generation-probability nucleotide sequences. A later analysis calculated a clonal expansion index for each public chain from normalized within-repertoire ranks of inferred template counts. In a later analysis, generation probabilities were computed with a VDJ recombination model fitted to out-of-frame rearrangements, and the resulting probabilities were checked against IGoR. In a later analysis, TCR-TCR, TCR-HLA and TCR-CMV co-occurrence was scored with hypergeometric tests, and a repertoire-size bias correction was applied to TCR pairs. To estimate false discovery rates, a later analysis permuted the HLA or CMV assignments 20 times. In a later analysis, co-occurring TCRs were grouped with DBSCAN, and TCRdist sequence similarity was added when clustering was performed within HLA-allele-positive subsets. Co-occurrence clustering excluded repertoires with fewer than 30,000 or more than 120,000 public chains, plus five with anomalous nucleotide sharing. Drawn from immuneACCESS, this table holds only the in-frame rearrangements with V and J called that TCRdb kept. Clones are partly lost; checked studies trace under half to an unresolved V gene and leave the rest unexplained. The D gene and trimming were derived from the DNA, and the V and J assignments and clone size from that table. The sample table lists about 160,000 clones, 71% of them with a count of one. The ten top clones hold over 2.5% of the sample.

The germline V gene provides CDR1 SGHVS and CDR2 FQNEAQ. The CDR3 has 13 amino acids, counting the end cysteine and phenylalanine. Just the 39-base CDR3 DNA is kept, in frame starting at base 1. Germline trimming amounts to 5 bases on V and 14 bases on J, with 12 as the count of junction bases outside the gene matches. Points the paper makes about the study in general: The presence/absence analyses assumed that sequencing depth was roughly uniform across donors, and that assumption may not be true. In a later analysis, HLA-associated TCR beta chains showed more clonal expansion and lower generation probabilities than non-associated chains that were equally common. Linkage disequilibrium might explain the correlated functional status among segregating V segments, but an unknown experimental factor could not be excluded. In a later genetic analysis, a missense DCLRE1C variant was associated with V-gene and J-gene trimming of TCR beta chains, and the association was replicated in an independent cohort. A further reported finding was that TCR beta sequences accurately predicted the HLA-A and HLA-B alleles for most subjects in the first cohort. A group of highly shared sequence variants was considered likely to be a technical artifact of the sequencing pipeline. The 87-base-pair reads could not distinguish some IMGT-functional V segments, including TRBV6-2 and TRBV6-3, so those segments were excluded. Most TCR sequences were seen in very few donors, while some public TCRs were found in many individuals. Immune exposure information for the cohort was limited to CMV serostatus. Broadly in line with IMGT annotations, most TCR beta V segments showed up in productive rearrangements about 90% or about 30% of the time in an earlier analysis of 450 to 600 of the donors. The cohort was sequenced for TCR beta chains only, and without alpha or paired-chain data the features that could be detected were limited. The authors suggested that the approach could potentially be generalized to other disease states and immunological phenotypes. The classifier was reported to diagnose cytomegalovirus status with high specificity and sensitivity in both the original cohort and the validation cohort. In a later analysis, the rate of TCR association differed among HLA loci, with DRB1 alleles having the most associated TCRs and HLA-C alleles having the fewest. In a later analysis, some 17,000 TCR beta sequences were associated with specific HLA alleles at a false discovery rate of 0.05. According to a later analysis, most CMV-associated TCR beta chains appeared to be HLA-restricted, and the HLA associations seemed to be driven largely by CMV exposure. In a later genetic analysis, fewer N-insertions in productive TCRs were reported among donors in an Asian-associated ancestry cluster than the roughly 700-donor mean. Strong co-occurrence of HLA alleles, especially DR and DQ, made assigning TCR associations to individual alleles difficult. Because some donors lacked HLA typing at each locus, the association tests relied only on the typed subset. A total of 164 TCR beta chains were listed by the study as associated with cytomegalovirus. Several of the top co-occurrence clusters appeared to be linked to parvovirus B19, influenza, CMV and Epstein-Barr virus, according to a later analysis. The earlier analysis of some 540 of the donors excluded 15 to 20 rarely observed V segments, including chromosome 9 orphons, because counts were too low. In vitro tests confirmed that a few of the cytomegalovirus-associated TCR beta chains recognize cytomegalovirus antigens.

This clone was detected a few times. The target of this receptor is not known. No much larger clonotype is one base removed from it; base qualities were not supplied. The rearranged segments are TRBV7-8 and TRBJ1-1; TRBD1 aligns with 9 central bases. This receptor was obtained from a woman aged 30 to 39 in good health and CMV-seronegative. Sequencing was done on a sample of PBMCs. The base sequence is TGTGCCAGCAGCAGAAGCCTGGGACAGGGAGGGTTCTTT. This gives the protein CASSRSLGQGGFF.